This TCR beta chain was recovered during a study of shared clonotypes between healthy human individuals (dated by TCRdb to about 2020). As for the study more broadly: A couple of women and a few men aged 18 to 49 years were included in the cohort. For each donor, CD4 naive and CD4 memory were each run on three plates, CD8 naive on two plates, and CD8 memory on one plate. Blood TCR repertoires of about five healthy adults were deeply sequenced to estimate repertoire size and the extent of clonotype sharing between individuals. To increase sequencing depth and limit assay-specific biases, TCR repertoire library preparation and sequencing were carried out by different laboratories using diverse techniques. Each donor's leukapheresis produced roughly between roughly 0.85 and 10 billion PBMCs.

Healthy HIV-negative adults with no recently reported acute infections or vaccinations were included as donors. All donors were Caucasian adults living in Nashville, Tennessee, USA. Magnetic negative selection was used to enrich CD4+ T cells, after which naive cells were positively selected on CD45RA and the negative fraction became the memory subset. After blood collection by leukapheresis, PBMCs were isolated using Ficoll-Histopaque density gradient centrifugation and then cryopreserved in the vapor phase of liquid nitrogen. Purity and quantity of every magnetically sorted T cell population were checked by analytical flow cytometry. From each sorted fraction, genomic DNA was isolated and quantified by UV absorbance on a Nanodrop 2000c. About this clone itself: Its recognized antigen is unknown. There are no base qualities to consult, and no much larger clone falls within one base.

Findings and caveats that apply to the study as a whole: Estimated clonotype richness was generally larger for naive than for memory subsets. Based on pairwise subsampling, the degree of clonotype sharing among donors was expected to be affected by sequencing depth. When a few donors were compared, the shared fraction of clonotypes was around 4.6% for naive CD4, roughly 3.3% for naive CD8, 2% to 2.5% for memory CD4, and 0.35% to 0.4% for memory CD8. Because the study included only a small number of donors, the genetic and exposure-history diversity represented was limited. Rarefaction of sorted-subset datasets indicated incomplete sequencing despite the large sequencing depth. Compared with non-shared clonotypes, clonotypes shared by all four sorted-subset donors had higher generation probabilities. Sampling was restricted to blood, and TCR repertoires in tissues likely differ from the TCR repertoires found in blood.

The junction shows trimming of 7 bases on V and 2 bases on J, plus 9 bases between the germline ends. From its cysteine to its phenylalanine, the CDR3 spans 11 amino acids. Of all the DNA, just the CDR3 is kept, 33 bases in frame from base 1. CDR1 and CDR2 (DFQATT, SNEGSKA) derive from the germline V gene (reference sequence). Using the deep immunoSEQ assay, multiplex PCR amplified TCR CDR3 regions from genomic DNA. For each cell subset, the extracted genomic DNA was distributed evenly across all wells of several immunoSEQ 96-well plates, and each plate served as one replicate. For sorted subsets, 200 to 250 ng of genomic DNA, equivalent to 25,000 to 35,000 T cell genomes, went into each replicate PCR. Purified libraries were measured with a Qubit 3.0 fluorometer, size-checked on a Bioanalyzer 2100, and measured again with the KAPA Library Quantification kit. Every immunoSEQ 96-well plate was sequenced on a separate single-read 150-cycle Illumina NextSeq 550 flow cell. Turning to the authors' computational methods: Because the immunoSEQ output included only junctional sequences and no quality scores, the filtering could not be the same as the filtering used for full-length reads. Sequences were annotated with PyIR, a Python wrapper for IgBLAST v1.9, and V/J genes and CDR3 were assigned using IMGT germline references. Reads were filtered out if the reads had weak V/J assignments (E-value above 1e-6), no CDR3, stop codons, out-of-frame junctions, or ambiguous translated residues. V3J clonotypes were defined by identical inferred V gene, J gene, and CDR3 amino acid sequence. The percentage overlap between two repertoires was calculated by dividing the number of shared unique clonotypes by the size of the smaller repertoire. RTK rarefaction, the Chao1 estimator, and Recon v2.1 estimates of unobserved clonotypes were used to assess repertoire richness. Generation probabilities for all TCRbeta clonotypes obtained by the gDNA method from a handful of donors were computed using OLGA. TCRdb's version of the immuneACCESS table is confined to in-frame rearrangements and falls short of the full clone set. An unresolved V gene accounts for under half of the shortfall where checked; the remainder is of unknown origin. V, J and clone size reflect that table, while D and trimming were determined from the DNA. This sample holds about 2.4 million clones; roughly 93% were observed only once. Jointly, the top ten make up 0.36% of the sample.

This receptor was obtained from a man between 18 and 35 years old in good health. Some clones in this sample may be carry-over from other donors' samples. The rearrangement joined TRBV20-1 to TRBJ2-7; the D gene is not confidently resolved. Sequenced material: naive CD4+ T cells from PBMCs. The cell subset or site label here, explained by the study, means: CD45RA+ positively selected. CDR3 protein: CSVTGAYEQYF. The nucleotides are TGCAGTGTGACCGGTGCCTACGAGCAGTACTTC.